These T cell receptor beta chains were read from a single sample in a study of cytomegalovirus exposure and HLA in healthy donors. The table came from immunoSEQ multiplex PCR; TCRdb's copy has only in-frame clones and leaves some out. The repertoire holds 130,000 or so clones, roughly 82% seen once, with roughly 1.5% in the top ten. The sample comprised PBMCs. The receptors derive from a woman aged 18-29 years in good health and CMV-seronegative. Each CDR3 is given with its conserved first and last residue. The D gene is left open where the match is weak. Expanded clones get a size class; other rows say once, few or many, or leave the size out.

CASSLGRNSPLHF	TGCGCCAGCAGCTTGGGGAGGAATTCACCCCTCCACTTT	TRBV5-1	NA	TRBJ1-6	NA
CASSIGPRAPLHF	TGTGCCAGTAGTATCGGCCCGCGGGCACCCCTCCACTTT	TRBV19	NA	TRBJ1-6	once
CASSSSSGEGTEAFF	TGCGCCAGCAGCTCCTCCAGTGGAGAAGGCACTGAAGCTTTCTTT	TRBV5-1	NA	TRBJ1-1	NA
CASSSKPRGRDQPQHF	TGTGCCAGCAGTTCTAAACCCAGGGGGCGGGACCAGCCCCAGCATTTT	TRBV6-5	TRBD1	TRBJ1-5	few
CASSPGTSGSFREQYF	TGTGCCAGCAGCCCAGGGACTAGCGGGAGTTTTCGGGAGCAGTATTTT	TRBV7-2	TRBD2	TRBJ2-3	NA
CASSLGLAGVYEQYF	TGCGCCAGCAGCCTAGGACTAGCGGGGGTATACGAGCAGTACTTC	TRBV5-1	TRBD2	TRBJ2-7	NA
CASTYTGGGTEAFF	TGTGCCAGCACTTATACAGGGGGCGGTACTGAAGCTTTCTTT	TRBV27	TRBD1	TRBJ1-1	once
CASGFGDRGYNEQFF	TGTGCTAGTGGTTTTGGGGACAGAGGCTACAATGAGCAGTTCTTC	TRBV12-5	TRBD1	TRBJ2-1	NA
CASTVGLWDGYTF	TGTGCCAGTACCGTGGGACTTTGGGATGGCTACACCTTC	TRBV19	NA	TRBJ1-2	NA
CASSFGGHLSGNTIYF	TGTGCCAGCAGCTTTGGGGGACATCTCTCTGGAAACACCATATATTTT	TRBV12-1	NA	TRBJ1-3	NA